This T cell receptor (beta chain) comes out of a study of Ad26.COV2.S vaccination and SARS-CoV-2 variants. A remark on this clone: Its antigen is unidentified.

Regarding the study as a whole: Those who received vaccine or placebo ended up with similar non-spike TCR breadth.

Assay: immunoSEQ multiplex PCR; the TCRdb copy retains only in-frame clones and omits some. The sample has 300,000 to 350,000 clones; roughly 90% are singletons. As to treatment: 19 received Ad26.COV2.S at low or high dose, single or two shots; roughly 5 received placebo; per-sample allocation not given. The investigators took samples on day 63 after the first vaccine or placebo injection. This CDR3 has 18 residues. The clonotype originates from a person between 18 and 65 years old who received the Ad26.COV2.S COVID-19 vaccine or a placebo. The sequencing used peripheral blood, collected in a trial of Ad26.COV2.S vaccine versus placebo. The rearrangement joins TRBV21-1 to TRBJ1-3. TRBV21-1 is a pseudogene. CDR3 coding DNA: TGTGCCAGCAGCAAGATCGAATGGTCTGTAAATATGCGAAACACCATATATTTT. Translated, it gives CASSKIEWSVNMRNTIYF.